The 9 T cell receptor beta chains given below trace back to one sample, sequenced in a study of CD8+ T cells in alopecia areata. cDNA prepared by RNA extraction and subsequent reverse transcription served as the template for sequencing. Data came from immunoSEQ multiplex PCR; TCRdb stores just in-frame clones and leaves some out. This table holds 150,000 to 180,000 clones, about 51% found once. Sequenced material: CD8+ T cells sorted from blood, taken at week 0. The receptors were sampled from a human donor with alopecia areata.

The V call is TRBV29-1, the J call TRBJ1-2; D unclear. The germline V gene encodes CDR1 SQVTM and CDR2 ANQGSEA. Trimming stripped 7 bases from V and 5 bases from J, with 17 bases between. The CDR3 has 13 residues. CDR3 loop: CSAYMKLTYGYTF. CDR3 sequence (DNA): TGCAGCGCGTACATGAAACTAACATATGGCTACACCTTC.

The rearrangement uses TRBV30 and TRBJ1-2; D is perhaps TRBD1 (6 bases). Per germline, CDR1 GTSNPN and CDR2 SVGIG (reference sequence). Trimming removed 6 bases from V and 3 bases from J, with 11 bases in between. This CDR3 region has 12 residues. The CDR3 protein is CACPTGHYGYTF. DNA of the CDR3: TGTGCCTGCCCAACAGGGCACTATGGCTACACCTTC.

This rearrangement joins TRBV14 to TRBJ2-7; D perhaps matches TRBD1 (6 bases). The CDR3 spans 15 residues. Germline lookup yields CDR1 SGHDN and CDR2 FVKESK. Trimming pared 1 base from V and 3 bases from J, leaving 13 bases between. CDR3 DNA sequence: TGTGCCAGCAGCCAAGTAAAGGGGGTACGCTACGAGCAGTACTTC. Translated: CASSQVKGVRYEQYF.

V and J are TRBV13 and TRBJ1-2, with TRBD1 matching over 7 bases. Germline V gene lookup returns CDR1 PRHDT and CDR2 FYEKMQ (reference sequence). CDR3 length: 14 amino acids. The trim removed 2 bases at V and 4 bases at J, leaving 4 bases unmatched. This CDR3 reads CASSLRGRIYGYTF. The CDR3 DNA is TGTGCCAGCAGCTTAAGGGGGCGTATCTATGGCTACACCTTC. Supplemented by reference TRBV13 and TRBJ1-2, the full variable domain reads AAGVIQSPRHLIKEKRETATLKCYPIPRHDTVYWYQQGPGQDPQFLISFYEKMQSDKGSIPDRFSAQQFSDYHSELNMSSLELGDSALYFCASSLRGRIYGYTFGSGTRLTVV.

The chain uses TRBV25-1 and TRBJ2-3; 7 positions match TRBD1. The CDR3 consists of 18 residues. V lost 6 bases to trimming and J lost 2 bases; unmatched junction nucleotides: 17. Germline CDR1 and CDR2: MGHDK and SYGVNS. The CDR3 here is CASSGISGTELITDTQYF. CDR3 nucleotides: TGTGCCAGCAGCGGAATCTCAGGGACAGAACTGATCACAGATACGCAGTATTTT.

The CDR3 here is CASSFLSGKLGNTIYF. DNA of the CDR3: TGTGCCAGCAGCTTCTTGTCAGGGAAGTTGGGAAACACCATATATTTT. The genes are TRBV13 and TRBJ1-3; possibly TRBD1 for D (5 bases). CDR1 and CDR2 from the germline V gene are PRHDT and FYEKMQ (reference sequence). The V gene lost 3 bases and the J gene lost 4 bases, with 16 bases spanning the gap. CDR3 length: 16 residues.

The chain couples TRBV29-1 to TRBJ1-1, with D possibly TRBD1 on 5 matching bases. The ends were cut back, 6 bases at V and 0 bases at J, with 11 bases in the middle. The CDR3 is made up of 13 amino acids. CDR1 is SQVTM, CDR2 ANQGSEA, per germline. The CDR3 loop reads CSVAGLMNTEAFF. The CDR3 DNA reads as TGCAGCGTCGCGGGACTTATGAACACTGAAGCTTTCTTT.

This chain joins TRBV12-5 and TRBJ1-1; D gene ambiguous. This CDR3 region has 13 residues. Germline V gene data show CDR1 as LGHNT and CDR2 as FRNRAP. Trimming stripped 7 bases from V and 0 bases from J, with 9 bases between. CDR3 amino acids: CASASGLNTEAFF. CDR3 in DNA: TGTGCTAGTGCCTCTGGCCTGAACACTGAAGCTTTCTTT.

The chain employs TRBV30 and TRBJ1-2; no firm D call. V shed 5 bases and J shed 5 bases, with 18 bases lying between them. In germline, CDR1 is GTSNPN, CDR2 SVGIG (reference sequence). The CDR3 sequence is 14 residues long. The CDR3 sequence: CAWGPEWLGYGYTF. In nucleotides, the CDR3 is TGTGCCTGGGGCCCTGAGTGGCTAGGATATGGCTACACCTTC.